Below are 17 T cell receptor beta chains sequenced from a single sample in a study of read filtering for tumor transcriptome and immune sequencing. From approximately 400 ng of RNA, a library with molecular barcoded alpha/delta and beta/gamma adaptors was made. TCRdb passed the reads through MiXCR, listing each CDR3 protein once. The sample includes around 130,000 distinct CDR3 sequences, 10% to 15% of them seen just once. Specimen: a population of CD138-negative cells sorted from bone marrow. These receptors came from a donor over 35 with multiple myeloma.

Comment on this clonotype: A single base separates this from a much larger clone, so it may be a read error. This sequence joins TRBV7-2 and TRBJ2-1, with D perhaps matching TRBD2 (7 bases). The V and J ends lost 2 bases and 6 bases respectively, with 17 bases between them. The CDR3 runs to 16 residues. Germline-derived CDR1 and CDR2 are SGHTA and FQGNSA. For the CDR3, the DNA is TGTGCCAGCAGCTTACCACGGGGGGCGCAGGTCAATGAGCAGTTCTTC. Protein product: CASSLPRGAQVNEQFF.

Only a few counts were recorded for this clonotype. The chain recombines TRBV6-2 or TRBV6-3 with TRBJ1-1; no clear D gene. The CDR3 contains 15 residues. Germline-derived CDR1 and CDR2 are MNHEY and SVGEGT. V was shortened by 5 bases and J by 0 bases, with 13 bases between the two germline ends. The CDR3 DNA reads TGTGCCAGCAGTAAGGGCGGACCGATGAACACTGAAGCTTTCTTT. Protein product: CASSKGGPMNTEAFF.

In the case of this clonotype: A much larger clone lies one base from this, so it may be a read error. The V and J genes are TRBV5-6 and TRBJ2-3; D tentatively fits TRBD1 or TRBD2 (6 bases each). Trimming removed 4 bases from V and 5 bases from J, with 17 bases in between. In germline, CDR1 is SGHDT, CDR2 YYEEEE. This CDR3 region has 15 residues. Written as DNA, the CDR3 is TGTGCCAGCAGCGGGGGACGGGGGCCTGGAGATACGCAGTATTTT. Protein sequence: CASSGGRGPGDTQYF.

There are many counts of this clonotype. With a much larger clone just one base away, this may be a read error. J is TRBJ2-1 and V is TRBV12-2; TRBD2 is taken as the D call from the table, unchecked against the DNA. TRBV12-2 is an annotated pseudogene. The CDR3 runs to 16 residues. The CDR3 DNA sequence: TGTGCAAGTCGCTTAGTTGTTATAGCGAGTCTTAATGAGCGGTTCTTC. It codes for CASRLVVIASLNERFF.

The table lists this clonotype with many counts. This sequence joins TRBV11-2 and TRBJ1-1; no reliable D call. V was clipped by 3 bases and J by 6 bases, with 11 bases between them. Germline CDR1 reads SGHAT; CDR2 reads FQNNGV. This CDR3 has 13 residues. CDR3 loop: CASSFGMMSEAFF. CDR3 coding DNA: TGTGCCAGCAGCTTTGGGATGATGTCTGAAGCTTTCTTT.

This clonotype has a count of ten or more. This chain joins TRBV12-3 or TRBV12-4 and TRBJ2-1, with 15 bases fitting TRBD2. V shed 5 bases and J 7 bases; nucleotides not matched to a gene: 3. The CDR3 extends over 15 amino acids. CDR3 in amino acids: CASSPGLAGGNEQFF. In DNA form, the CDR3 reads TGTGCCAGCAGTCCCGGACTAGCGGGAGGGAATGAGCAGTTCTTC.

This clonotype appeared many times. The CDR3 protein is CASSLAGRSAMGEQYF. CDR3 DNA: TGTGCCAGCAGCTTAGCGGGCAGATCGGCGATGGGCGAGCAGTACTTC. The V gene is TRBV7-8, the J gene TRBJ2-7; D gene ambiguous. Germline V lookup: CDR1 SGHVS, CDR2 FQNEAQ. The CDR3 is 16 amino acids. Trimming removed 0 bases at V and 6 bases at J, with 18 bases between.

This clonotype has at least ten counts. The CDR3 is CASSFESSYNEQFF. CDR3 coding DNA: TGCGCCAGCAGCTTCGAGAGCTCCTACAATGAGCAGTTCTTC. The chain is built from TRBV5-1 and TRBJ2-1; D gene unclear. The CDR3 has 14 residues. V was clipped by 2 bases and J by 0 bases, with 6 bases between them. Germline loops: CDR1 SGHRS, CDR2 YFSETQ. Full variable domain (remainder filled in from reference TRBV5-1 and TRBJ2-1): KAGVTQTPRYLIKTRGQQVTLSCSPISGHRSVSWYQQTPGQGLQFLFEYFSETQRNKGNFPGRFSGRQFSNSRSEMNVSTLELGDSALYLCASSFESSYNEQFFGPGTRLTVL.

This clonotype was counted many times. The V gene is TRBV6-6, the J gene TRBJ2-2; 7 positions match TRBD1. Losses at the gene ends were 5 bases for V and 2 bases for J; bases not matched to a gene: 11. The CDR3 totals 17 residues. Germline CDR1 reads MNHNY; CDR2 reads SVGAGI (reference sequence). CDR3 sequence: CASSKRPGTANTGELFF. The CDR3 coding sequence is TGTGCCAGCAGTAAACGCCCTGGGACAGCTAACACCGGGGAGCTGTTTTTT.

The table lists this clonotype with many counts. The chain is built from TRBV20-1 and TRBJ1-5, with 8 bases fitting TRBD1. This CDR3 comprises 15 residues. CDR1 is DFQATT and CDR2 is SNEGSKA in the germline V gene (reference sequence). With V trimmed by 3 bases and J by 3 bases, 7 bases remained unmatched. CDR3 bases: TGCAGTGCTAGCCCAACAGGGGGAACCAATCAGCCCCAGCATTTT. This gives the protein CSASPTGGTNQPQHF.

This clonotype was observed at least ten times. The CDR3 reads CASRGQMNTEAFF. DNA of the CDR3: TGCGCCAGCCGGGGACAAATGAACACTGAAGCTTTCTTT. The chain has TRBV10-2 and TRBJ1-1; maybe TRBD1 (6 bases). CDR3 length: 13 residues. CDR1 WSHSY and CDR2 SAAADI come from the germline V gene. With 8 bases removed from V and 0 bases from J, the gap between germline ends came to 10 bases.

Notes on this clonotype: A much larger clone sits a single nucleotide away, making a read error possible. CDR3 protein: CASSSRPTSYEQCF. In DNA form, the CDR3 reads TGTGCCAGCAGCTCTCGGCCCACCTCCTACGAGCAGTGCTTC. The chain is built from TRBV11-2 and TRBJ2-7, with no clear D. The CDR3 runs 14 residues. Germline-derived CDR1 and CDR2 are SGHAT and FQNNGV.

This clonotype was observed at least ten times. The chain uses TRBV2 and TRBJ2-1; D remains unclear. With 2 bases removed from V and 5 bases from J, the gap between germline ends came to 13 bases. The CDR3 sequence is 15 residues long. Germline CDR1 reads SNHLY; CDR2 reads FYNNEI. The CDR3 reads CASSEPTPGNNEQFF. DNA of the CDR3: TGTGCCAGCAGTGAACCTACCCCCGGTAACAATGAGCAGTTCTTC.

Many counts were recorded for this clonotype. The gene calls are TRBV7-2 and TRBJ2-3, with 10 bases that match TRBD2. The junction had 4 bases not matched to a gene; V was cut back by 2 bases and J by 2 bases. Per germline, CDR1 SGHTA and CDR2 FQGNSA. This CDR3 contains 16 residues. In DNA form, the CDR3 reads TGTGCCAGCAGCTTACTAGCGGGGGCCAACACAGATACGCAGTATTTT. Its translation is CASSLLAGANTDTQYF.

There are a few counts of this clonotype. The rearrangement uses TRBV20-1 and TRBJ1-3, with 7 bases identical to TRBD1. Germline lookup yields CDR1 DFQATT and CDR2 SNEGSKA (reference sequence). The CDR3 is 15 residues long. With V trimmed by 4 bases and J by 4 bases, 10 bases remained unmatched. The CDR3 nucleotides read TGCAGTGCTAAAGGGACAGTGGGTTTAGGAAACACCATATATTTT. This gives the protein CSAKGTVGLGNTIYF.

The rearrangement joins TRBV11-1 to TRBJ2-3; a weak D match, TRBD2 (6 bases). CDR3 length equals 13 residues. The V gene lost 6 bases and the J gene lost 5 bases, with 12 bases spanning the gap. CDR1 SGHAT and CDR2 FQDESV come from the germline V gene (reference sequence). The CDR3 nucleotides are TGTGCCAGCAGAGGAGGGTTAGGAGATACGCAGTATTTT. The encoded protein is CASRGGLGDTQYF.

V and J are TRBV7-9 and TRBJ1-3, with a possible D match to TRBD1 (5 bases). This CDR3 contains 16 residues. Germline-derived CDR1 and CDR2 are SEHNR and FQNEAQ (reference sequence). V was pared by 2 bases and J by 0 bases, with 11 bases between. The CDR3 region has the DNA TGTGCCAGCAGCTTATGGGGCTTAAACTCTGGAAACACCATATATTTT. This translates into CASSLWGLNSGNTIYF.